Listed below are T cell receptor beta chains from one sample, sequenced in a study of regulatory T cells in long-lasting Graves disease. TCRdb fed the multiplex PCR reads into MiXCR, producing one record per CDR3 protein. The sample yields some 420,000 distinct CDR3 sequences, about 20% seen once. The material sequenced was peripheral blood mononuclear cells (PBMCs), taken when the disease was refractory, from a patient treated with antithyroid drugs. All receptors derive from a female donor with Graves disease. The CDR3 runs from the conserved cysteine through the conserved F or W.

v_call: TRBV7-9
cdr3_aa: CASSFGQAQETQYF

v_call: TRBV6-2/TRBV6-3
cdr3_aa: CASSMGLVGDEQYF

v_call: TRBV6-1
cdr3_aa: CASSGLGRETQYF

v_call: TRBV7-9
cdr3_aa: CASSLIRDNYSGANVLTF

v_call: TRBV28
cdr3_aa: CASRLAGTAHNQPQHF

v_call: TRBV20-1
cdr3_aa: CSPRRGISTDTQYF

v_call: TRBV19
cdr3_aa: CASSIVWGLSNQPQHF

v_call: TRBV7-2
cdr3_aa: CASMTLGTGRYGQYF

v_call: TRBV12-5
cdr3_aa: CASRGFPAGELFF

v_call: TRBV6-1
cdr3_aa: CASTFRRGGREKLFF

v_call: TRBV12-3/TRBV12-4
cdr3_aa: CASSRGQGGEKLFF

v_call: TRBV6-1
cdr3_aa: CASTYTSGQGHQPQHF

v_call: TRBV2
cdr3_aa: CASSPTSGRAWNTGELFF

v_call: TRBV19
cdr3_aa: CASSARDRAGETQYF

v_call: TRBV27
cdr3_aa: CASRRQDRVMEKLFF

v_call: TRBV5-8
cdr3_aa: CASSFFPGANVLTF

v_call: TRBV11-3
cdr3_aa: CASSLDASRGGTETQYF

v_call: TRBV18
cdr3_aa: CASSHNRGDTEAFF

v_call: TRBV20-1
cdr3_aa: CSWWGTAMNTIYF

v_call: TRBV19
cdr3_aa: CAAGAPFAKNIQYF

v_call: TRBV5-1
cdr3_aa: CASSSREFSGANVLTF

v_call: TRBV4-3
cdr3_aa: CASSQDGRGPNTEAFF

v_call: TRBV6-5
cdr3_aa: CASSYRVGTEAFF

v_call: TRBV25-1
cdr3_aa: CASIRGVEQYF